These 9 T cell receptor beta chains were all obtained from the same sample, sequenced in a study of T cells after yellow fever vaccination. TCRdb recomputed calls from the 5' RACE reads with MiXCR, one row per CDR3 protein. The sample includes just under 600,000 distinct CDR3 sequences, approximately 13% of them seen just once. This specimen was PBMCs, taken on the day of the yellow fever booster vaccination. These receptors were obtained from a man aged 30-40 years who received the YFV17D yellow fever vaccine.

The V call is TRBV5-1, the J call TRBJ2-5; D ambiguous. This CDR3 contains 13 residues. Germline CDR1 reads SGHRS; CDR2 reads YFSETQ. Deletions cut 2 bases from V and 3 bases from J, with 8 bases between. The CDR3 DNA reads TGCGCCAGCAGCTTAAGGATGGAAGAGACCCAGTACTTC. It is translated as CASSLRMEETQYF.

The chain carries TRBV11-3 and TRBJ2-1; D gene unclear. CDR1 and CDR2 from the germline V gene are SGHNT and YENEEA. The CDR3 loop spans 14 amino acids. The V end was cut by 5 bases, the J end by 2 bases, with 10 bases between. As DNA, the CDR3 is TGTGCCAGCAGCCCCCCGTCGGCCTACAATGAGCAGTTCTTC. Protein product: CASSPPSAYNEQFF. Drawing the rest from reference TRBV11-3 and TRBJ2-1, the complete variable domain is EAGVVQSPRYKIIEKKQPVAFWCNPISGHNTLYWYLQNLGQGPELLIRYENEEAVDDSQLPKDRFSAERLKGVDSTLKIQPAELGDSAVYLCASSPPSAYNEQFFGPGTRLTVL.

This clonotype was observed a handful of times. As DNA, the CDR3 is TGTGCCAGCAGTTCCATACCCCTGGATGAGCAGTTCTTC. It translates to CASSSIPLDEQFF. The chain is built from TRBV28 and TRBJ2-1, with unresolved D. This CDR3 has 13 residues. The V gene lost 4 bases and the J gene lost 8 bases, with 12 bases spanning the gap. Germline CDR1 and CDR2: MDHEN and SYDVKM.

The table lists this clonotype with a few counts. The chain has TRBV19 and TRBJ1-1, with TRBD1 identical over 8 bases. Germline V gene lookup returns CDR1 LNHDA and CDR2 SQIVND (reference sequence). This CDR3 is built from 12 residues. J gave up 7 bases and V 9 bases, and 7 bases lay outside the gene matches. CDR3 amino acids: CASGQGIGEAFF. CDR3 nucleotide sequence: TGTGCCAGCGGACAGGGAATTGGTGAAGCTTTCTTT.

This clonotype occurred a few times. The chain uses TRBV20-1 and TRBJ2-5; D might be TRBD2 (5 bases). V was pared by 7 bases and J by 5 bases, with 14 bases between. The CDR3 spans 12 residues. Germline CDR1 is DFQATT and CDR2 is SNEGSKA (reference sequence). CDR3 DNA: TGCAGTGGGGAGCTAGCTCAGGAGACCCAGTACTTC. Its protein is CSGELAQETQYF.

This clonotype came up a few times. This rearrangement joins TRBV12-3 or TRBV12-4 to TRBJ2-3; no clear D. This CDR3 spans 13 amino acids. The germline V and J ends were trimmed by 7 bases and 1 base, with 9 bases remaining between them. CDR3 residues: CASNNEGTDTQYF. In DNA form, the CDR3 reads TGTGCCAGCAACAACGAGGGCACAGATACGCAGTATTTT.

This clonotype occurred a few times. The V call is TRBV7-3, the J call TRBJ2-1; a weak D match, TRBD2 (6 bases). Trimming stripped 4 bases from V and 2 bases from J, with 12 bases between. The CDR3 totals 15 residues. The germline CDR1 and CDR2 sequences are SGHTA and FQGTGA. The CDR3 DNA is TGTGCCAGCAGCTCCGGGTCTAGCGCCTACAATGAGCAGTTCTTC. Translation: CASSSGSSAYNEQFF.

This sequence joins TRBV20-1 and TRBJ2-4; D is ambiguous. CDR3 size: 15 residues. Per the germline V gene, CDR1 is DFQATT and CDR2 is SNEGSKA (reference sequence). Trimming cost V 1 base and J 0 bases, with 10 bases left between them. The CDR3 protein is CSARVEYLAKNIQYF. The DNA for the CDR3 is TGCAGTGCTAGAGTGGAGTACTTAGCCAAAAACATTCAGTACTTC.

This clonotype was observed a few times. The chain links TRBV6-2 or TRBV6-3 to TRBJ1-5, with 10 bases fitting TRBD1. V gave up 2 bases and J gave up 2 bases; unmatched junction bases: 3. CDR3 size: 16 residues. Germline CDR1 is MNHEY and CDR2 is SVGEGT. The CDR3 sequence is CASSYRGTGGNQPQHF. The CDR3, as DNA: TGTGCCAGCAGTTACCGGGGGACAGGGGGCAATCAGCCCCAGCATTTT.